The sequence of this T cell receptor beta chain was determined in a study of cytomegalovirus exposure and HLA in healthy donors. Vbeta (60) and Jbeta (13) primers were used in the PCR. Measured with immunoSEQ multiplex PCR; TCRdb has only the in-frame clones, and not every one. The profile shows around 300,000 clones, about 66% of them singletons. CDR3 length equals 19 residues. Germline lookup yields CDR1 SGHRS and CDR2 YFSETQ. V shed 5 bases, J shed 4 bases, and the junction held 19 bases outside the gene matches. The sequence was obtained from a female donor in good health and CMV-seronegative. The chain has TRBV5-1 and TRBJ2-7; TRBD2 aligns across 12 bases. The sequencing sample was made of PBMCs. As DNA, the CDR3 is TGCGCCAGCAGGTCACCCGACTTGCTAGCGGGAGGGCCTGAATACGAGCAGTACTTC. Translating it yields CASRSPDLLAGGPEYEQYF.